This T cell receptor beta chain was captured in a study of blood T cells in healthy people across ages (dated by TCRdb to between 2014 and 2017). As for the study more broadly: In model experiments, roughly one uniquely barcoded TCR beta cDNA molecule per two T cells was captured by template switching. Age-related changes in TCR beta repertoire diversity were measured in the study by deep sequencing normalized with unique cDNA molecular identifiers. Four age groups were formed from the donors: young (average 16 years), middle-aged (just under 40), aged (about 62) and long-lived (about 80). To avoid experimental bias, donors of different ages were distributed randomly across sequencing lanes. The study analyzed two additional independent replicas of 1 million unique cDNA reads from the same blood draw for two donors, one aged 18 to 30 and one aged 80 or older. Findings and caveats that apply to the study as a whole: Compared with the aged group, the long-lived group had more naive CD4+ T cells, fewer expanded clones and increased TCR diversity, a pattern suggesting age selection. Because donor CMV infection status was unknown, age-related changes in expanded clonotypes were potentially confounded. Total diversity estimates from one million sequenced T cells were considered lower bounds and underestimates. As age increased, observed TCR beta diversity per million T cells dropped in a roughly linear way, and a significant reduction was already evident by age 40. Because profiling used bulk unsorted PBMCs, naive and antigen-experienced compartments could not be compared conclusively. There was a strong correlation between observed TCR beta diversity and the percentage of naive T cells measured by flow cytometry.

To note about this clonotype: This receptor's antigen is unknown. No much larger clone exists at a distance of one base, and base qualities are not known.

Donors were under 40 systemically healthy Caucasian individuals from Russia aged 6 to 90 years. Each donor gave 8 to 10 milliliters of peripheral blood, drawn into EDTA-treated Vacutainer tubes. Ficoll-Paque density-gradient centrifugation was used to isolate PBMCs, with at least 6 million per sample. Total RNA, at least 6 micrograms per sample, was extracted from PBMCs with Trizol reagent. For every donor, flow cytometry on a PBMC aliquot measured the percentage of naive CD45RAhigh/CD27high T cells. Taken from cysteine to phenylalanine, the CDR3 has 15 residues. The only DNA kept is the CDR3, 45 bases in frame from the first base. V was cut back by 0 bases and J by 2 bases, leaving a gap of 11 bases between them. According to the germline V gene, CDR1 reads LGHNA and CDR2 reads YSLEER. Library preparation was by 5' RACE. Sequenced using an Illumina HiSeq 2500. A second PCR of 7 to 11 cycles was performed with a sample-barcoded 5' primer and a J-beta primer mix. Each TCR beta cDNA molecule received a unique molecular identifier from a template-switch 5' adaptor carrying 12 random nucleotides. Each sample yielded at least 2.5 million CDR3-containing paired-end reads. First-strand cDNA was synthesized from all RNA with the Mint cDNA synthesis kit, primed by a TRBC-specific oligonucleotide. After uracil-DNA glycosylase treatment, a first 18-cycle PCR used universal primers M1SS and BC2_uni_R on all cDNA. Per the authors' processing: Normalization of each sample was performed by random selection of 1 million high-quality reads, each carrying a distinct molecular identifier. Reads sharing molecular identifiers were discarded rather than binned into consensus sequences. CDR3 identification, clonotype clustering and error correction used MiTCR with a Q25 quality threshold and the strictest error-elimination algorithm. Lower-bound total TCR beta diversity was estimated with a nonparametric unseen species model using Euler transformation. TCRdb reworked the public reads: Q25 trimming with fastp, MiXCR clone assembly, productive beta chains retained. Each CDR3 protein gets just one entry, which takes the most common genes and DNA from the rows behind it. The V and J calls were not made by the authors but by TCRdb's processing. The sample includes over 950,000 distinct CDR3 sequences, with 35% to 40% observed a single time. Of the sample, roughly 14% falls within the top ten clones.

The receptor chain draws on TRBV4-3 and TRBJ2-7; matching of 5 bases hints at TRBD2 as the D gene. This receptor was obtained from a man younger than 35 in good health. The specimen sequenced was blood. The DNA sequence is as follows: TGCGCCAGCAGCCAAGATCTGAGGGTACCCTACGAGCAGTACTTC. This yields the protein CASSQDLRVPYEQYF.